This T cell receptor (beta chain) came from a study of cytomegalovirus exposure and HLA in healthy donors (dated by TCRdb to 2016 to 2017). Regarding the complete study: In an earlier analysis of some 610 of the donors, approximately 300 Gb of sequence data and 120 million or so unique TCR beta sequences from about 179 million T cells were reported. Typing coverage differed by locus: A, B, C, DRB1 and DQB1 were typed in about 620-630 donors, DQA1 in 500 to 550, DPA1 in 600 to 610, and DPB1 in roughly 450. An earlier analysis of 500 to 750 of the donors applied high-throughput TCR beta sequencing to assess whether each TCR beta V gene segment acted as functional or pseudogenic. Because of strong linkage in the cohort, five DR-DQ haplotypes were treated as single units for association and clustering. The study profiled the T cell repertoires of hundreds of subjects by immunosequencing and related them to cytomegalovirus serostatus. Alongside the repertoire data, information on donor age, sex, ethnicity and CMV serostatus was compiled. The genetic ancestry cluster associated with self-reported Caucasian donors included 81% of the 398 genotyped donors. The study was designed to test whether signatures of past pathogen exposure could be identified by cataloging public T cell receptors. A separate validation cohort of 100 to 150 different subjects was used in addition to the roughly 700-subject first cohort. An early release that covered fewer than 750 HLA-typed donors contained approximately 320 gigabases of sequencing data and some 87 million unique TCR sequences. Class I and class II HLA loci were covered by the typing at four-digit resolution. All discovery cohort repertoires had been generated using a single sequencing platform. A later genetic analysis took genome-wide SNP genotypes for about three fifths of the roughly 670 donors and used that subset as a discovery cohort. Among 350 to 400 genotyped donors of the cohort, an average of 235,054 unique TCR beta nucleotide sequences were sequenced per donor, roughly 18% of them non-productive. Rather than drawing on any new phenotypic data, the later analysis identified candidate immune exposures from TCR beta sequences and the way those sequences occurred across donors. The study combined high-throughput TCR immunosequencing, statistical association of individual TCRs with disease status, and machine learning to predict cytomegalovirus infection status. A later analysis re-examined previously published TCR beta repertoires from 500 to 700 donors and added high-resolution HLA genotyping to investigate patterns of TCR occurrence. Overall study outcomes, separate from this receptor: The classifier was reported to diagnose cytomegalovirus status with high specificity and sensitivity in both the original cohort and the validation cohort. Because some donors lacked HLA typing at each locus, the association tests relied only on the typed subset. A further reported finding was that TCR beta sequences accurately predicted the HLA-A and HLA-B alleles for most subjects in the first cohort. A later genetic analysis associated a missense DCLRE1C variant with V-gene and J-gene trimming of TCR beta chains, and an independent cohort replicated the association. Assigning TCR associations to individual alleles was difficult when HLA alleles, especially DR and DQ, strongly co-occurred. Most CMV-associated TCR beta chains appeared to be HLA-restricted in a later analysis, and the HLA associations seemed to be driven largely by CMV exposure. A group of highly shared sequence variants was considered likely to be a technical artifact of the sequencing pipeline. Correlated functional status among segregating V segments might reflect linkage disequilibrium, but an unknown experimental factor could not be ruled out. The presence/absence analyses assumed that sequencing depth was roughly uniform across donors, and that assumption may not be true. A later analysis associated about 17,000 TCR beta sequences with specific HLA alleles at a false discovery rate of 0.05. According to a later analysis, TCR association rates differed among HLA loci, with DRB1 alleles showing the most associated TCRs and HLA-C alleles showing the fewest. A later genetic analysis reported fewer N-insertions in productive TCRs among donors in an Asian-associated ancestry cluster than the roughly 650-donor mean. The study listed 164 TCR beta chains as associated with cytomegalovirus. A few of the identified cytomegalovirus-associated TCR beta chains were confirmed in vitro to be specific for cytomegalovirus antigens. The earlier analysis of some 540 of the donors excluded seventeen rarely observed V segments, including chromosome 9 orphons, because counts were too low. Compared with equally common non-associated chains, HLA-associated TCR beta chains in a later analysis were more clonally expanded and had lower generation probabilities. Most TCR sequences were observed very rarely across donors, whereas some public TCRs were present in many individuals. Immune exposure information for the cohort was limited to CMV serostatus. The authors suggested that the approach could potentially be generalized to other disease states and immunological phenotypes. In an earlier analysis of some 500 of the donors, most TCR beta V segments appeared in productive rearrangements about 87% or about 30% of the time, broadly matching IMGT annotations. A later analysis reported that several top co-occurrence clusters appeared linked to parvovirus B19, influenza, CMV and Epstein-Barr virus. The cohort was sequenced for TCR beta chains only, and without alpha or paired-chain data the features that could be detected were limited.

For this clone: Its antigen is still unknown. Per-nucleotide qualities are absent, and no much larger clonotype sits a single base away.

The cohort consisted of 650 to 850 healthy bone marrow donors. At the time of sampling, every cohort member was nominally healthy, though immune exposures that went unrecorded were likely present. The donor was CMV seronegative and was included in the group of a few hundred seronegative cohort members. Each donor provided a peripheral blood sample, and peripheral blood mononuclear cells were used for TCR beta sequencing. The Qiagen DNeasy Blood Extraction Kit was used to extract genomic DNA from the blood cell samples. Library method: the immunoSEQ multiplex PCR assay. For the multiplex PCR, a mixture combining 60 forward primers for TCR Vbeta segments and 13 reverse primers for TCR Jbeta segments was used. The CDR3 region of rearranged TCR beta genes was amplified from genomic DNA by a multiplex PCR assay. On the Illumina HiSeq System, the amplified TCR beta libraries were sequenced as 87-base-pair reads. The original methods were these. A later analysis counted approximately 76 million unique TCR beta chains across the 650 to 700 repertoires, and some 11 million of these chains were shared by at least two donors. Raw reads were error-corrected and collapsed into unique sequences by a nearest-neighbor algorithm in which closely related sequences were merged to remove PCR and sequencing errors. To assign V, D and J gene segments, CDR3 sequences were aligned to IMGT reference sequences. Each retained sequence needed at least a six-nucleotide match to both a V gene segment and a J gene segment. Rearrangements were classified as productive when the CDR3 lacked stop codons and remained in frame with V and J, and all other rearrangements were classified as non-productive. CDR3 was defined by IMGT convention, running from the second conserved V-encoded cysteine to the conserved J-encoded phenylalanine. The earlier analysis of 587 of the donors excluded sequences that lacked an unambiguous match to a single V gene segment. An earlier analysis of approximately 590 of the donors classified V segments as functional when productive rearrangements were above 56.7% and as segregating when the standard deviation between donors was above 5%. To diagnose cytomegalovirus status from the catalog of TCR beta chain sequences, a statistical classification framework was built. In a later analysis, V and J genes were assigned by comparing TCR nucleotide sequences against IMGT/GENE-DB human TR gene sequences. In a later analysis, CDR3 sequences and most-parsimonious VDJ recombination scenarios were assigned using the TCRdist pipeline. A later analysis defined each TCR beta chain by its CDR3 amino acid sequence plus V-gene family, and excluded reads lacking a unique V-gene family. As a way to deal with suspected cross-contamination and a sequencing artifact, a later analysis dropped more than 500 nucleotide sequences that were highly shared and had low generation probability. A later analysis calculated a clonal expansion index for each public chain from normalized within-repertoire ranks of inferred template counts. A later analysis computed generation probabilities with a VDJ recombination model fitted to out-of-frame rearrangements, and checked the results against IGoR. Hypergeometric tests were used in a later analysis to score TCR-TCR, TCR-HLA and TCR-CMV co-occurrence, with a repertoire-size bias correction applied to the TCR pairs. A later analysis estimated false discovery rates by permuting HLA or CMV assignments 20 times. In a later analysis, co-occurring TCRs were grouped using DBSCAN, with TCRdist sequence similarity added in when clustering inside HLA-allele-positive subsets. Repertoires with fewer than 30,000 or more than 120,000 public chains, plus five repertoires with anomalous nucleotide sharing, were excluded from co-occurrence clustering. Entries here come from immuneACCESS through TCRdb and include only in-frame sequences with V and J called. Some clones fail to appear in such tables; in the studies checked, an unresolved V gene covers under half of the shortfall, and the cause of the remainder is unknown. That table is the source of V, J and clone size, and D and trimming were worked out from the DNA. For this sample the table gives around 220,000 clones, of which about 80% were detected only once. The biggest ten clones account for around 2% of the sample.

This receptor was obtained from a man between 18 and 35 years old in good health and CMV-seronegative. Sequencing was performed on PBMCs.

CDR3 protein: CASSSVGGKVSNQPQHF. The nucleotide sequence reads as follows: TGTGCCAGCAGCTCCGTTGGGGGCAAGGTTAGCAATCAGCCCCAGCATTTT. The rearrangement combines TRBV7-9 with TRBJ1-5, with a tentative D gene TRBD1 over 6 matching bases. The CDR3, cysteine through phenylalanine, is 17 amino acids long. Only CDR3 DNA is held: 51 bases, read in frame from base 1. V and J lose 4 bases and 0 bases, and a span of 16 bases separates them. Based on the germline V gene (reference sequence), the CDR1 and CDR2 sequences are SEHNR and FQNEAQ.